The clone carrying this T cell receptor beta chain was counted a few times. The entry originates in a study of T cells in Graves' hyperthyroidism and ophthalmopathy. The V end was cut by 4 bases, the J end by 8 bases, with 14 bases between. The CDR3 is made up of 13 amino acids. Per the germline V gene, CDR1 is SGHDN and CDR2 is FVKESK. Amplified regions were TCR beta CDR3 sequences from RNA transcripts. A first-round RT-PCR of the TCR CDR3 used the HTBI primer set. A single record per CDR3 protein comes from TCRdb applying MiXCR to the multiplex PCR reads. The table includes more than 300,000 distinct CDR3 sequences, approximately 18% detected once.

Sequencing was carried out using blood. The chain employs TRBV14 and TRBJ1-2; perhaps TRBD1 as D (5 bases). The TCR sequence derives from a woman aged 30 to 39 with Graves' hyperthyroidism that later progressed to Graves' ophthalmopathy. The CDR3 region is CASSLDNGGGYTF. The CDR3 region has the DNA TGTGCCAGCAGCCTGGACAATGGCGGGGGCTACACCTTC.